The text below deals with one TCR beta chain. Its cognate antigen is unknown. An end of the junction differs from the germline gene, which may be a read error. The sample is drawn from a study of vaccination and CD4 T cells after COVID-19. Indicated treatment: roughly 11-day PBMC culture with coronavirus spike peptide pools or control peptides (ViraFEST assay). Peptide-pool expansion of antigen-specific T cells preceded TCR sequencing in ViraFEST. The CDR3 runs 15 residues. CDR1 and CDR2 (germline): WSHSY, SAAADI. Sequencing of the DNA from cultured CD4+ T cells was carried out with the Oncomine TCR Beta short-read assay. TCRdb used MiXCR to reprocess the PCR reads, holding one entry per CDR3 protein. The table lists under 5,000 distinct CDR3 sequences, more than 65% of them singletons.

V gene TRBV10-2 combines with J gene TRBJ2-1; the match to TRBD1 covers 8 bases. This sequence originates from a human donor who had recovered from COVID-19. The sample was CD4+ T cells from blood, cultured in vitro. Here the CDR3 reads CASTPIGQGGDEQFF. The CDR3 DNA follows: TGCGCCAGCACCCCAATTGGACAGGGTGGCGATGAGCAGTTCTTT.